A selection of T cell receptor beta chains follows, all from one sample in a study of OX40 agonist ivuxolimab in advanced cancers. Some clones are missing from TCRdb's copy, which holds only in-frame ones; the method was immunoSEQ multiplex PCR. The data hold over 15,000 clones, with roughly 85% observed a single time. The starting material was CD4+ or CD8+ T cells sorted from blood, obtained in a trial of the OX40 agonist ivuxolimab. These receptors all come from an adult with an advanced solid tumor such as melanoma, head and neck, liver or kidney cancer. Each CDR3 is given with its conserved first and last residue. A D gene is named only where the DNA matches it firmly. Expanded clones get a size class; other rows say once, few or many, or leave the size out.

V: TRBV6-5; length: 14; D: NA; J: TRBJ2-4; size: NA; CDR3: CASRGVEGMNIQYF; DNA: TGTGCCAGCAGGGGTGTCGAGGGCATGAACATTCAGTACTTC
V: TRBV6-5; length: 14; D: NA; J: TRBJ1-2; size: few; CDR3: CASSNIQGYYGYTF; DNA: TGTGCCAGCAGTAATATACAGGGATACTATGGCTACACCTTC
V: TRBV19; length: 15; D: TRBD2; J: TRBJ2-3; size: NA; CDR3: CASSMQREVFDTQYF; DNA: TGTGCCAGTAGTATGCAGCGGGAGGTTTTCGATACGCAGTATTTT
V: TRBV6-5; length: 15; D: NA; J: TRBJ2-7; size: once; CDR3: CASSIGTDEAYEQYF; DNA: TGTGCCAGCAGTATAGGGACCGATGAGGCCTACGAGCAGTACTTC
V: TRBV19; length: 15; D: NA; J: TRBJ1-1; size: NA; CDR3: CASSMGRLPNTEAFF; DNA: TGTGCCAGTAGTATGGGACGCCTGCCGAACACTGAAGCTTTCTTT
V: TRBV2; length: 15; D: TRBD1; J: TRBJ1-5; size: NA; CDR3: CASSYSLQGVQPQHF; DNA: TGTGCCAGCAGTTATTCTTTACAGGGGGTGCAGCCCCAGCATTTT
V: TRBV10-3; length: 13; D: NA; J: TRBJ2-1; size: NA; CDR3: CAISVMPLNEQFF; DNA: TGTGCCATCAGTGTAATGCCCCTCAATGAGCAGTTCTTC
V: TRBV6-6; length: 13; D: NA; J: TRBJ1-2; size: NA; CDR3: CASSLSPNYGYTF; DNA: TGTGCCAGCAGCCTCAGTCCTAACTATGGCTACACCTTC
V: TRBV7-9; length: 17; D: TRBD2; J: TRBJ2-7; size: few; CDR3: CASRFWPSTSGSYEQYF; DNA: TGTGCCAGCCGCTTTTGGCCTTCGACTAGCGGGAGCTACGAGCAGTACTTC
V: TRBV6-1; length: 14; D: NA; J: TRBJ2-7; size: NA; CDR3: CASSEAAFSYEQYF; DNA: TGTGCCAGCAGTGAAGCAGCATTTTCGTACGAGCAGTACTTC
V: TRBV7-7; length: 15; D: NA; J: TRBJ2-7; size: NA; CDR3: CASSLARGPAYEQYF; DNA: TGTGCTAGCAGCTTAGCCCGAGGGCCAGCCTACGAGCAGTACTTC
V: TRBV28; length: 15; D: TRBD1; J: TRBJ2-3; size: NA; CDR3: CASSMTGGYTDTQYF; DNA: TGTGCCAGCAGTATGACAGGGGGCTACACAGATACGCAGTATTTT
V: TRBV13; length: 17; D: TRBD2; J: TRBJ2-7; size: NA; CDR3: CASSLVDRGEAGYEQYF; DNA: TGTGCCAGCAGCTTAGTGGATCGGGGGGAAGCGGGCTACGAGCAGTACTTC
V: TRBV19; length: 14; D: NA; J: TRBJ2-1; size: NA; CDR3: CASSISWSYNEQFF; DNA: TGTGCCAGTAGTATAAGTTGGTCCTACAATGAGCAGTTCTTC
V: TRBV27; length: 16; D: TRBD1; J: TRBJ2-5; size: NA; CDR3: CASSLRDSIQKETQYF; DNA: TGTGCCAGCAGTCTCCGGGACAGCATTCAAAAAGAGACCCAGTACTTC
V: TRBV5-3; length: 15; D: TRBD1; J: TRBJ2-7; size: few; CDR3: CARSLAGTGGYEQYF; DNA: TGTGCCAGAAGCTTGGCCGGGACAGGGGGCTACGAGCAGTACTTC
V: TRBV29-1; length: 15; D: NA; J: TRBJ1-1; size: NA; CDR3: CSVYDLKNSNTEAFF; DNA: TGCAGCGTTTATGACCTTAAAAACTCGAACACTGAAGCTTTCTTT
V: TRBV14; length: 15; D: NA; J: TRBJ1-2; size: NA; CDR3: CASSQDRDDLYGYTF; DNA: TGTGCCAGCAGCCAAGACAGGGACGATCTCTATGGCTACACCTTC
V: TRBV29-1; length: 16; D: TRBD1; J: TRBJ2-3; size: NA; CDR3: CSVEGQGSGGTDTQYF; DNA: TGCAGCGTGGAGGGACAGGGGTCCGGGGGCACAGATACGCAGTATTTT
V: TRBV11-3; length: 17; D: TRBD1; J: TRBJ1-3; size: few; CDR3: CASSLGSQGAAGNTIYF; DNA: TGTGCCAGCAGCTTAGGTTCACAGGGGGCAGCTGGAAACACCATATATTTT
V: TRBV27; length: 15; D: NA; J: TRBJ2-1; size: NA; CDR3: CASSLSYSPGNEQFF; DNA: TGTGCCAGCAGTTTATCGTACAGCCCAGGGAATGAGCAGTTCTTC
V: TRBV5-5; length: 12; D: NA; J: TRBJ1-1; size: NA; CDR3: CASSLLNTEAFF; DNA: TGTGCCAGCAGCCTCCTGAACACTGAAGCTTTCTTT
V: TRBV19; length: 14; D: NA; J: TRBJ1-4; size: NA; CDR3: CASSTPDGNEKLFF; DNA: TGTGCCAGTAGTACACCGGACGGAAATGAAAAACTGTTTTTT
V: TRBV27; length: 15; D: TRBD1; J: TRBJ2-1; size: NA; CDR3: CASSFSQGAFSEQFF; DNA: TGTGCCAGCAGTTTCAGTCAGGGGGCATTCAGTGAGCAGTTCTTC
V: TRBV27; length: 14; D: NA; J: TRBJ2-7; size: NA; CDR3: CASSLSLLWDEQYF; DNA: TGTGCCAGCAGTTTATCCCTGCTATGGGACGAGCAGTACTTC
V: TRBV25-1; length: 16; D: NA; J: TRBJ2-2; size: NA; CDR3: CASSEYVTDEAGELFF; DNA: TGTGCCAGCAGTGAATACGTGACAGACGAGGCCGGGGAGCTGTTTTTT
V: TRBV2; length: 14; D: TRBD1; J: TRBJ1-6; size: NA; CDR3: CASSEGQGNSPLHF; DNA: TGTGCCAGCAGTGAAGGACAGGGTAATTCACCCCTCCACTTT
V: TRBV11-2; length: 17; D: TRBD2; J: TRBJ2-2; size: NA; CDR3: CASSQDPPERETGELFF; DNA: TGCGCCAGCAGCCAAGACCCCCCGGAGCGGGAGACCGGGGAGCTGTTTTTT
V: TRBV29-1; length: 14; D: TRBD1; J: TRBJ1-1; size: NA; CDR3: CSVLNLAGGTEAFF; DNA: TGCAGCGTACTAAATTTGGCAGGGGGTACTGAAGCTTTCTTT
V: TRBV27; length: 14; D: NA; J: TRBJ1-2; size: once; CDR3: CASSLLGEGYGYTF; DNA: TGTGCCAGCAGTCTCCTGGGGGAGGGCTATGGCTACACCTTC
V: TRBV27; length: 13; D: NA; J: TRBJ2-7; size: NA; CDR3: CASGAGQSYEQYF; DNA: TGTGCCAGCGGGGCAGGACAGTCCTACGAGCAGTACTTC
V: TRBV27; length: 18; D: TRBD1; J: TRBJ1-4; size: NA; CDR3: CASRPRRGLTATNEKLFF; DNA: TGTGCCAGCAGACCCCGCAGGGGGCTCACCGCAACTAATGAAAAACTGTTTTTT
V: TRBV4-1; length: 13; D: NA; J: TRBJ1-5; size: NA; CDR3: CASSQEGIEPQHF; DNA: TGCGCCAGCAGCCAAGAAGGGATCGAGCCCCAGCATTTT
V: TRBV27; length: 14; D: NA; J: TRBJ2-1; size: NA; CDR3: CASSTTTWVNEQFF; DNA: TGTGCCAGCAGTACTACGACCTGGGTCAATGAGCAGTTCTTC
V: TRBV30; length: 14; D: NA; J: TRBJ1-5; size: few; CDR3: CAWSEAGVGQPQHF; DNA: TGTGCCTGGAGCGAGGCGGGGGTAGGTCAGCCCCAGCATTTT
V: TRBV15; length: 15; D: NA; J: TRBJ1-1; size: NA; CDR3: CATSRERTIRTEAFF; DNA: TGTGCCACCAGCAGAGAAAGGACAATTAGGACTGAAGCTTTCTTT
V: TRBV27; length: 14; D: NA; J: TRBJ2-3; size: NA; CDR3: CASTPWGETDTQYF; DNA: TGTGCCAGCACCCCGTGGGGGGAAACAGATACGCAGTATTTT
V: TRBV6-1; length: 15; D: TRBD1; J: TRBJ1-5; size: NA; CDR3: CASSEDTGGPQPQHF; DNA: TGTGCCAGCAGTGAAGACACAGGGGGCCCTCAGCCCCAGCATTTT
V: TRBV7-2; length: 15; D: NA; J: TRBJ1-4; size: NA; CDR3: CASSSTLSTNEKLFF; DNA: TGTGCCAGCAGCTCCACCCTCTCAACTAATGAAAAACTGTTTTTT
V: TRBV9; length: 14; D: NA; J: TRBJ2-1; size: NA; CDR3: CASSVGSSYNEQFF; DNA: TGTGCCAGCAGCGTTGGAAGCTCCTACAATGAGCAGTTCTTC
V: TRBV4-2; length: 16; D: TRBD1; J: TRBJ1-6; size: NA; CDR3: CASSQDPGQGASPLHF; DNA: TGTGCCAGCAGCCAAGATCCGGGACAGGGGGCTTCACCCCTCCACTTT
V: TRBV6-4; length: 15; D: NA; J: TRBJ2-3; size: NA; CDR3: CASSDKAGATDTQYF; DNA: TGTGCCAGCAGTGACAAGGCGGGGGCAACAGATACGCAGTATTTT
V: TRBV9; length: 14; D: NA; J: TRBJ1-2; size: NA; CDR3: CASTGNQGGYGYTF; DNA: TGTGCCAGCACCGGGAATCAAGGGGGATATGGCTACACCTTC
V: TRBV30; length: 14; D: TRBD2; J: TRBJ2-3; size: few; CDR3: CASPLAGLTDTQYF; DNA: TGTGCCTCCCCTCTAGCGGGACTCACAGATACGCAGTATTTT
V: TRBV5-1; length: 15; D: TRBD1; J: TRBJ2-1; size: NA; CDR3: CASSFGTGGYNEQFF; DNA: TGCGCCAGCAGCTTTGGGACAGGGGGATACAATGAGCAGTTCTTC
V: TRBV6-5; length: 16; D: TRBD1; J: TRBJ2-2; size: NA; CDR3: CASSYSGGFNTGELFF; DNA: TGTGCCAGCAGTTACTCAGGGGGCTTCAACACCGGGGAGCTGTTTTTT
V: TRBV27; length: 14; D: NA; J: TRBJ2-7; size: NA; CDR3: CASRRTGTHYEQYF; DNA: TGTGCCAGCAGACGAACCGGGACACATTACGAGCAGTACTTC
V: TRBV11-2; length: 16; D: TRBD1; J: TRBJ1-5; size: NA; CDR3: CASSEGAGGGNQPQHF; DNA: TGTGCCAGCAGCGAGGGGGCAGGGGGTGGCAATCAGCCCCAGCATTTT
V: TRBV29-1; length: 13; D: TRBD1; J: TRBJ1-2; size: NA; CDR3: CSVEGQGGYGYTF; DNA: TGCAGCGTTGAAGGACAGGGTGGTTATGGCTACACCTTC
V: TRBV23-1; length: 16; D: NA; J: TRBJ1-1; size: once; CDR3: CASSQSYRGKNTEAFF; DNA: TGCGCCAGCAGTCAATCGTACCGGGGTAAGAACACTGAAGCTTTCTTT
V: TRBV29-1; length: 14; D: NA; J: TRBJ1-2; size: NA; CDR3: CSVDLSLGIDGYTF; DNA: TGCAGCGTTGATCTCTCTCTAGGCATCGATGGCTACACCTTC
V: TRBV7-8; length: 22; D: NA; J: TRBJ2-6; size: NA; CDR3: CASSLEVSPRTYDFSGANVLTF; DNA: TGTGCCAGCAGCTTAGAGGTCTCTCCTCGGACGTACGATTTCTCTGGGGCCAACGTCCTGACTTTC
V: TRBV27; length: 17; D: TRBD1; J: TRBJ2-3; size: NA; CDR3: CASSSHGGTASTDTQYF; DNA: TGTGCCAGCAGTTCTCACGGTGGGACAGCAAGCACAGATACGCAGTATTTT
V: TRBV27; length: 13; D: NA; J: TRBJ2-2; size: NA; CDR3: CASSLAEAGELFF; DNA: TGTGCCAGCAGTTTGGCCGAAGCCGGGGAGCTGTTTTTT
V: TRBV4-2; length: 17; D: TRBD1; J: TRBJ2-3; size: NA; CDR3: CASSQEAPDRYTDTQYF; DNA: TGTGCCAGCAGCCAAGAAGCTCCGGACAGGTATACAGATACGCAGTATTTT
V: TRBV4-1; length: 16; D: NA; J: TRBJ1-1; size: NA; CDR3: CASSQDWGGWGTEAFF; DNA: TGCGCCAGCAGCCAAGATTGGGGAGGGTGGGGCACTGAAGCTTTCTTT
V: TRBV5-8; length: 17; D: TRBD1; J: TRBJ1-4; size: NA; CDR3: CASSLQGEVATNEKLFF; DNA: TGTGCCAGCAGCCTACAGGGGGAGGTTGCAACTAATGAAAAACTGTTTTTT